The source of this T cell receptor (beta chain) is a study of shared clonotypes between healthy human individuals. Study-level background: Aged 18 to 49, the donors were a couple of women and a few men. There were three CD4 naive, three CD4 memory, two CD8 naive and one CD8 memory plates per donor.

Profiling relied on immunoSEQ multiplex PCR, and the TCRdb table lists in-frame clones only, not all of them. The sample lists a few million clones, about 92% seen once, with 0.39% in the top ten. Between the trimmed V and J ends, which lost 6 bases and 4 bases, there was a span of 16 bases. The CDR3 length is 15 residues. Per germline, CDR1 SEHNR and CDR2 FQNEAQ (reference sequence). The receptor's source is a man aged 18 to 35 in good health. Some clones in this sample may be carry-over from other donors' samples. This rearrangement joins TRBV7-9 to TRBJ2-1; D is perhaps TRBD1 or TRBD2 (5 bases each). Input material: naive CD4+ T cells from PBMCs. Noted subset: CD45RA+ positively selected. This chain's CDR3 is CASRPGLAEYNEQFF. DNA for the CDR3: TGTGCCAGCAGACCAGGGCTAGCTGAGTACAATGAGCAGTTCTTC.